This paragraph reports one T cell receptor beta chain. Its recognized antigen is unknown. The record has no base qualities; no much larger clone is one base away. The sample is drawn from a study of cytomegalovirus exposure and HLA in healthy donors (dated by TCRdb to the late 2010s). Regarding the complete study: An earlier analysis of approximately 640 of the donors reported roughly 270 Gb of sequence data and 100 million to 140 million unique TCR beta sequences from about 179 million T cells. Alongside the repertoire data, information on donor age, sex, ethnicity and CMV serostatus was compiled. The genetic ancestry cluster associated with self-reported Caucasian donors included 80% to 90% of the roughly 400 genotyped donors. A later genetic analysis used genome-wide SNP genotypes for about 60% of the 666 donors, treating that subset as a discovery cohort. To predict cytomegalovirus infection status, the study brought together high-throughput TCR immunosequencing, statistical association of individual TCRs with disease status, and machine learning. The number of typed donors differed by locus: about 629-630 for A, B, C, DRB1 and DQB1; approximately 530 for DQA1; approximately 610 for DPA1; and some 430 for DPB1. Every discovery cohort repertoire had been produced on one sequencing platform. Approximately 300 gigabases of sequencing data and approximately 93 million unique TCR sequences were included in an early release covering about 620 HLA-typed donors. The aim of the study was to test whether cataloging public T cell receptors could identify signatures of past pathogen exposure. In an earlier analysis of roughly 600 of the donors, high-throughput TCR beta sequencing was used to judge whether each TCR beta V gene segment behaved as functional or pseudogenic. A later analysis re-examined previously published TCR beta repertoires from more than 600 donors and added high-resolution HLA genotyping to investigate patterns of TCR occurrence. Rather than drawing on any new phenotypic data, the later analysis identified candidate immune exposures from TCR beta sequences and the way those sequences occurred across donors. The study profiled the T cell repertoires of hundreds of subjects by immunosequencing and related them to cytomegalovirus serostatus. Class I and class II HLA loci were covered by the typing at four-digit resolution. Roughly five DR-DQ haplotypes were treated as single units for association and clustering because of strong linkage in the cohort. Besides the first cohort of 550 to 750 subjects, a separate validation cohort made up of 120 different subjects was used. On average, 235,054 unique TCR beta nucleotide sequences were sequenced per donor among 398 genotyped donors of the cohort, with 15% to 20% of those sequences being non-productive. What the work shows at the level of the full study, not this receptor alone: Some IMGT-functional V segments, including TRBV6-2 and TRBV6-3, could not be told apart with the 87-base-pair reads, so those segments were excluded. Compared with equally common non-associated chains, HLA-associated TCR beta chains in a later analysis were more clonally expanded and had lower generation probabilities. In an earlier analysis of some 500 of the donors, most TCR beta V segments were observed in productive rearrangements about 87% or about 30% of the time, broadly matching IMGT annotations. According to a later analysis, most CMV-associated TCR beta chains appeared to be HLA-restricted, and the HLA associations seemed to be driven largely by CMV exposure. In the study, about 150 TCR beta chains were listed as associated with cytomegalovirus. The classifier was reported to diagnose cytomegalovirus status with high specificity and sensitivity in both the original and validation cohorts. Roughly uniform sequencing depth across donors was assumed in presence/absence analyses, although this assumption may not hold. In vitro tests confirmed that a few of the cytomegalovirus-associated TCR beta chains recognize cytomegalovirus antigens. V-gene and J-gene trimming of TCR beta chains was associated with a missense DCLRE1C variant in a later genetic analysis, and the association was replicated in an independent cohort. A cluster of highly shared sequence variants was judged likely to be a technical artifact of the sequencing pipeline. Strong co-occurrence of HLA alleles, especially DR and DQ, made assigning TCR associations to individual alleles difficult. In this cohort, only TCR beta chains were sequenced, and detectable features were limited by the absence of alpha or paired-chain data. In a later genetic analysis, fewer N-insertions in productive TCRs were reported among donors in an Asian-associated ancestry cluster than the approximately 670-donor mean. For the cohort, immune exposure information was limited to CMV serostatus. A further reported finding was that TCR beta sequences accurately predicted the HLA-A and HLA-B alleles for most subjects in the first cohort. Specific HLA alleles were associated with about 17,000 TCR beta sequences at a false discovery rate of 0.05 in a later analysis. Across donors, most TCR sequences were observed very rarely, whereas some public TCRs were present in many individuals. The authors suggested that the approach could potentially be extended to other disease states and immunological phenotypes. Because counts were too low, some 17 rarely observed V segments, including chromosome 9 orphons, were excluded from the earlier analysis of about 500 of the donors. Correlated functional status among segregating V segments might be attributable to linkage disequilibrium, but an unknown experimental factor could not be ruled out. In a later analysis, the rate of TCR association differed among HLA loci, with DRB1 alleles having the most associated TCRs and HLA-C alleles having the fewest. Because some donors lacked HLA typing at each locus, the association tests relied only on the typed subset. According to a later analysis, parvovirus B19, influenza, CMV and Epstein-Barr virus appeared linked to several top co-occurrence clusters.

The germline V gene encodes CDR1 SGDLS and CDR2 YYNGEE. Trimming leaves V shorter by 6 bases and J shorter by 3 bases, with the junction holding 11 bases beyond the gene matches. The CDR3 has 15 amino acids, counting the end cysteine and phenylalanine. CDR3 DNA only is kept here, 45 bases in frame from base 1. Library creation used the immunoSEQ multiplex PCR assay. The multiplex PCR relied on a mix of 60 forward primers for TCR Vbeta segments and 13 reverse primers for TCR Jbeta segments. The CDR3 region of rearranged TCR beta genes was amplified from genomic DNA by a multiplex PCR assay. The amplified TCR beta libraries were sequenced on the Illumina HiSeq System as 87-base-pair reads. Per the authors' processing: Across the 670 or so repertoires, a later analysis counted 75 million to 90 million unique TCR beta chains, 8.5 million to 12 million of which were shared by at least two donors. Raw reads were error-corrected and collapsed into unique sequences with a nearest-neighbor algorithm that merged closely related sequences to remove PCR and sequencing errors. CDR3 sequences were aligned to IMGT reference sequences to assign V, D and J gene segments. For a sequence to be retained, a match of at least six nucleotides to both a V gene segment and a J gene segment was required. Rearrangements were called productive when the CDR3 lacked stop codons and stayed in frame with V and J; all others were non-productive. Following IMGT convention, CDR3 was defined as the stretch from the second conserved V-encoded cysteine to the conserved J-encoded phenylalanine. In an earlier analysis of more than 550 of the donors, sequences lacking an unambiguous match to a single V gene segment were excluded. In an earlier analysis of approximately 550 of the donors, V segments were called functional above 56.7% productive rearrangements and were called segregating when the between-donor standard deviation exceeded 5%. A statistical classification framework was built to diagnose cytomegalovirus status from the catalog of TCR beta chain sequences. A later analysis assigned V and J genes by comparing TCR nucleotide sequences with IMGT/GENE-DB human TR gene sequences. A later analysis assigned CDR3 sequences and most-parsimonious VDJ recombination scenarios with the TCRdist pipeline. In a later analysis, every TCR beta chain was defined by the combination of its CDR3 amino acid sequence and its V-gene family, and reads without a unique V-gene family were dropped. As a way to deal with suspected cross-contamination and a sequencing artifact, a later analysis dropped over 550 nucleotide sequences that were highly shared and had low generation probability. A later analysis calculated a clonal expansion index for each public chain from normalized within-repertoire ranks of inferred template counts. A later analysis computed generation probabilities with a VDJ recombination model fitted to out-of-frame rearrangements, and checked the results against IGoR. Hypergeometric tests were used in a later analysis to score TCR-TCR, TCR-HLA and TCR-CMV co-occurrence, with a repertoire-size bias correction applied to the TCR pairs. False discovery rates were estimated in a later analysis by permuting HLA or CMV assignments 20 times. In a later analysis, co-occurring TCRs were grouped using DBSCAN, with TCRdist sequence similarity added in when clustering inside HLA-allele-positive subsets. Co-occurrence clustering excluded repertoires with fewer than 30,000 or more than 120,000 public chains, plus five with anomalous nucleotide sharing. TCRdb limited this immuneACCESS table to in-frame rearrangements with V and J called. A share of clones is missing; checked studies link under half to unresolved V genes, and the rest is unexplained. D and trimming come from the DNA, and the V and J calls and clone size come from that table. Recorded for this sample are about 150,000 clones; around four fifths of them occurred a single time. The ten biggest clones cover around 3.2% of the sample.

In total, roughly 710 healthy bone marrow donors made up the cohort. At the time of sampling, every cohort member was nominally healthy, though immune exposures that went unrecorded were likely present. The donor was CMV seronegative and belonged to the group of 352 seronegative cohort members. Every donor gave a peripheral blood sample, and the peripheral blood mononuclear cells from that sample were used for TCR beta sequencing. The Qiagen DNeasy Blood Extraction Kit was used to extract genomic DNA from the blood cell samples. The chain couples TRBV9 to TRBJ1-2; TRBD1 aligns with 7 central bases. The TCR originated in a male donor in good health and CMV-seronegative. Sequenced sample: PBMCs. The sequenced DNA is TGTGCCAGCACGGAGGGGGCCAGGGTTGACTATGGCTACACCTTC. This encodes CASTEGARVDYGYTF.